This T cell receptor beta chain derives from a study of blood T cells in healthy people across ages (dated by TCRdb to the mid-2010s). Looking at the study overall: In model experiments, roughly one uniquely barcoded TCR beta cDNA molecule per two T cells was captured by template switching. Age-related changes in TCR beta repertoire diversity were measured in the study by deep sequencing normalized with unique cDNA molecular identifiers. To avoid experimental bias, donors of different ages were spread randomly across the sequencing lanes. Two additional independent replicas of 1 million unique cDNA reads from the same blood draw were analyzed for two donors (one aged 18 to 30 and one aged 80 or older). The donors were split into four age groups: young (average 16 years), middle-aged (around 40), aged (more than 60) and long-lived (under 90).

The donors were roughly 38 Caucasian individuals from Russia, aged roughly 6 to 100 years, who were systemically healthy. Each donor gave 8 to 10 milliliters of peripheral blood, drawn into EDTA-treated Vacutainer tubes. Ficoll-Paque density-gradient centrifugation was used to isolate PBMCs, with at least 7 million per sample. Total RNA was extracted from PBMCs with Trizol reagent, with at least 6 micrograms obtained per sample. For every donor, flow cytometry on a PBMC aliquot measured the percentage of naive CD45RAhigh/CD27high T cells. What the work shows at the level of the full study, not this receptor alone: As age increased, observed TCR beta diversity per million T cells dropped in a roughly linear way, and a significant reduction was already evident by age 40. Total diversity estimates from one million sequenced T cells were considered lower bounds and underestimates. There was a strong correlation between observed TCR beta diversity and the percentage of naive T cells measured by flow cytometry. Compared with the aged group, the long-lived group had more naive CD4+ T cells, fewer expanded clones and increased TCR diversity, a pattern suggesting age selection. Donor CMV infection status was unknown, potentially confounding age-related changes in expanded clonotypes. Because profiling used bulk unsorted PBMCs, naive and antigen-experienced compartments could not be compared conclusively.

The CDR3 runs 14 amino acids, cysteine and phenylalanine included. The read is trimmed to its CDR3 DNA, 42 bases read in frame from base 1. In its sample, this clonotype was seen a few times. Its antigen is unknown. No clone much larger than this one lies a single base away; base qualities are absent. The library was obtained by 5' RACE. The sequencer listed for this sample is Illumina HiSeq 2500. A second PCR of about 7 to 12 cycles was run with a J-beta primer mix and a sample-barcoded 5' primer. Each TCR beta cDNA molecule received a unique molecular identifier from a template-switch 5' adaptor carrying 12 random nucleotides. At least 2.5 million CDR3-containing paired-end reads were obtained from each sample. The Mint cDNA synthesis kit, primed by a TRBC-specific oligonucleotide, was used to synthesize first-strand cDNA from all RNA. Following uracil-DNA glycosylase treatment, all cDNA underwent a first 18-cycle PCR with the universal primers M1SS and BC2_uni_R. Per the authors' processing: For normalization, 1 million high-quality reads were randomly selected from each sample, with every read carrying a distinct molecular identifier. Reads sharing molecular identifiers were discarded rather than binned into consensus sequences. MiTCR, run with a Q25 quality threshold and the strictest error-elimination algorithm, handled CDR3 identification, clonotype clustering and error correction. A nonparametric unseen species model with Euler transformation was used to estimate lower-bound total TCR beta diversity. Clones were called with MiXCR by TCRdb after fastp trimmed the public reads at Q25, and only in-frame beta chains were retained. Each entry is one CDR3 protein sequence, shown with its most common DNA and genes. What appears here as the V and J calls and clone size reflects TCRdb's work, not the paper's. The sample table holds 850,000 or so distinct CDR3 sequences, of which 25% to 35% were seen once. Of the sample, 15% to 20% is held by the ten largest clones.

This clonotype was obtained from a woman at least 80 years old in good health. This receptor chain uses TRBV21-1 and TRBJ2-1; TRBD1, the table's D call, lacks a check against the DNA. TRBV21-1 is a pseudogene segment. Sequenced material: blood. Here is the DNA: TGTGCCAAAACGAGGGGACAGGGGGGCAATGAGCAGTTCTTC. It translates to CAKTRGQGGNEQFF.